This T cell receptor beta chain stems from a study of cytomegalovirus exposure and HLA in healthy donors. This clone was counted a single time. The PCR had 60 Vbeta and 13 Jbeta primers. Under the authors' procedure: It was a later analysis that counted tens of millions of unique TCR beta chains, of which around 11 million were shared. Profiling relied on immunoSEQ multiplex PCR, and the TCRdb table lists in-frame clones only, not all of them. V and J calls and clone size are as listed in that table; D and trimming were resolved from the DNA. The repertoire has 80,000 to 95,000 clones, roughly nine tenths of them found once; the top ten carry 9.2%. This sequence originates from a man younger than 40 in good health and CMV-seropositive. The sample was PBMCs.

The DNA of the CDR3 is TGTGCCAGCAGCCAAATTGACAGGGGGCAAAGAAAACTGTTTTTT. Translating gives CASSQIDRGQRKLFF. The chain uses TRBV14 and TRBJ1-4, with 10 bases identical to TRBD1. Germline values: CDR1 SGHDN, CDR2 FVKESK. The CDR3 sequence is 15 residues long. V was pared by 2 bases and J by 10 bases, with 7 bases of the junction left unmatched.